The next 5 T cell receptor beta chains were all read from a single sample in a study of shared clonotypes between healthy human individuals. The method was immunoSEQ multiplex PCR; TCRdb's version includes in-frame clones alone and lacks a portion of them. The repertoire has fewer than 700,000 clones, roughly four fifths of them found once; the top ten carry 12%. The source material was PBMCs. The receptor source for this set is a woman aged 40 to 50 in good health. Some clones in this sample may be carry-over from other donors' samples.

The V call is TRBV27, the J call TRBJ1-4, with D possibly TRBD1 on 6 matching bases. The ends were cut back, 8 bases at V and 7 bases at J, with 23 bases in the middle. The CDR3 loop spans 16 amino acids. Looked up from germline, CDR1 is MNHEY and CDR2 is SMNVEV (reference sequence). The CDR3 protein is CASGVTPGGPPEKLFF. In DNA, the CDR3 is TGTGCCAGCGGAGTGACCCCGGGGGGGCCCCCTGAAAAACTGTTTTTT.

This rearrangement joins TRBV11-2 to TRBJ1-3, with D uncertain. Looked up from germline, CDR1 is SGHAT and CDR2 is FQNNGV. V lost 5 bases and J 0 bases, leaving 8 bases between the germline ends. The CDR3 covers 14 residues. The CDR3 protein is CASSPVGSGNTIYF. The CDR3 nucleotides read TGTGCCAGCAGCCCGGTAGGCTCTGGAAACACCATATATTTT.

The genes are TRBV9 and TRBJ2-1, with 10 bases fitting TRBD2. Looked up from germline, CDR1 is SGDLS and CDR2 is YYNGEE. The CDR3 has 15 amino acids. V dropped 0 bases and J dropped 7; count of bases not matched to a gene: 4. The CDR3 loop is CASSVAAGGKNEQFF. CDR3 DNA: TGTGCCAGCAGCGTAGCAGCGGGAGGGAAGAATGAGCAGTTCTTC.

The chain joins TRBV29-1 to TRBJ2-1, with 7 bases lining up with TRBD2. There are 14 residues in the CDR3. The V segment lost 4 bases and the J segment 5 bases; nucleotides outside the gene matches: 8. The germline gives CDR1 SQVTM, CDR2 ANQGSEA. CDR3 nucleotide sequence: TGCAGCGTTGCGGGTCGGGAGGTCGACAATGAGCAGTTCTTC. Protein: CSVAGREVDNEQFF.

This sequence joins TRBV30 and TRBJ1-4; 8 nucleotides align to TRBD1. V lost 3 bases, J lost 3 bases, and 9 bases stayed unmatched. The CDR3 length is 16 residues. From germline, CDR1 is GTSNPN and CDR2 SVGIG (reference sequence). CDR3 loop: CAWSPDRGIANEKLFF. Here the CDR3 DNA reads TGTGCCTGGAGCCCTGACAGGGGCATAGCTAATGAAAAACTGTTTTTT.